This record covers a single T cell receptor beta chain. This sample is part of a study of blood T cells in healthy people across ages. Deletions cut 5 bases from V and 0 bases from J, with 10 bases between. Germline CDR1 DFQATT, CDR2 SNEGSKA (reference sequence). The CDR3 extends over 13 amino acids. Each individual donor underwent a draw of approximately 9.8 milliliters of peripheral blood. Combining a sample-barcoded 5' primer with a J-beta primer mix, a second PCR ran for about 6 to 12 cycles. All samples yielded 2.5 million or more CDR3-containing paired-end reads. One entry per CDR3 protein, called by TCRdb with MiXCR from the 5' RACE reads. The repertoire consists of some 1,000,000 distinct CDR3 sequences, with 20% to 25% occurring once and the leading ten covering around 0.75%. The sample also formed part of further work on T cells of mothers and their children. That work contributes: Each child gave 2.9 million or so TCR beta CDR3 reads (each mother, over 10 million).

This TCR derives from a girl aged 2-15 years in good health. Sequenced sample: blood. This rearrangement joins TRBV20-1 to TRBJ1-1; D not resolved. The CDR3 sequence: CSAVAVMNTEAFF. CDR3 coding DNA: TGCAGTGCTGTGGCCGTCATGAACACTGAAGCTTTCTTT.